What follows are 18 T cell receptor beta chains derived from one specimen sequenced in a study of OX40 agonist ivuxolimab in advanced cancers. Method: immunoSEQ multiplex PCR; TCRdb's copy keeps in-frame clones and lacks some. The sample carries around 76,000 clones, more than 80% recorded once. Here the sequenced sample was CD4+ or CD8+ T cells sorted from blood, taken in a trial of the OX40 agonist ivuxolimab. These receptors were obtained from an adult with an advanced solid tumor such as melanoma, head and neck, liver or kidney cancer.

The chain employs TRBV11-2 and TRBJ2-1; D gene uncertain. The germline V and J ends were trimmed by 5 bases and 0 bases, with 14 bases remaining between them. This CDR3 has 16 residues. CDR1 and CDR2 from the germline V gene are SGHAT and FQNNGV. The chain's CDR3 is CASSHVQASSYNEQFF. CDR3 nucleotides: TGTGCCAGCAGCCACGTCCAGGCGAGCTCCTACAATGAGCAGTTCTTC.

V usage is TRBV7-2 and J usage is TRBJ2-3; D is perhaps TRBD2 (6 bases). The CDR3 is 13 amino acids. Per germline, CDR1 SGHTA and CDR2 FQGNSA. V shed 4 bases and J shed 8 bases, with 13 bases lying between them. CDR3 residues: CASSSLEGVTQYF. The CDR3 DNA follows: TGTGCCAGCAGCTCACTGGAGGGCGTTACGCAGTATTTT.

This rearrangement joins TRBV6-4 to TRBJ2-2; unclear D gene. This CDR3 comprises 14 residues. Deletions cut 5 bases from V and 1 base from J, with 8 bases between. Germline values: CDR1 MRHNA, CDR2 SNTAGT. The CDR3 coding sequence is TGTGCCAGCAGTCGCGATTGGAACACCGGGGAGCTGTTTTTT. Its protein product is CASSRDWNTGELFF.

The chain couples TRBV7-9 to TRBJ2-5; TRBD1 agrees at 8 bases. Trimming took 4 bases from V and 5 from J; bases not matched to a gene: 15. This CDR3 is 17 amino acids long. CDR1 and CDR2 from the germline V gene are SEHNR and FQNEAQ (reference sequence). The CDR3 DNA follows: TGTGCCAGCAGCTCAGGACAGGGCGGTCCCACTCGGGAGACCCAGTACTTC. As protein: CASSSGQGGPTRETQYF.

CDR3 in DNA: TGTGCCAGCAGCTTCTCCAATCAGCCCCAGCATTTT. Translation: CASSFSNQPQHF. The chain combines TRBV7-2 with TRBJ1-5; D call uncertain. Germline CDR1 reads SGHTA; CDR2 reads FQGNSA. The CDR3 is 12 amino acids. V was cut by 3 bases and J by 3 bases, with 3 bases left in between. Full variable domain (rest looked up from reference TRBV7-2 and TRBJ1-5): GAGVSQSPSNKVTEKGKDVELRCDPISGHTALYWYRQSLGQGLEFLIYFQGNSAPDKSGLPSDRFSAERTGGSVSTLTIQRTQQEDSAVYLCASSFSNQPQHFGDGTRLSIL.

This chain's CDR3 is CASSLGLVRDTQYF. The CDR3 region has the DNA TGTGCCAGCAGCTTAGGGCTAGTTCGGGATACGCAGTATTTT. The V call is TRBV7-2, the J call TRBJ2-3, with D unresolved. Germline V gene sequence: CDR1 SGHTA, CDR2 FQGNSA. V dropped 1 base and J dropped 6 bases, with 11 bases sitting between them. The CDR3 has 14 amino acids.

The CDR3 region has the DNA TGTGCCAGCGCCGGCCTCGGGACGAAAGCCTACGAGCAGTACTTC. It specifies CASAGLGTKAYEQYF. The chain links TRBV6-1 to TRBJ2-7; D might be TRBD1 or TRBD2, each matching 5 bases. In germline, CDR1 is MNHNS, CDR2 SASEGT. This CDR3 comprises 15 residues. Trimming left V 8 bases short and J 2 bases short, with 19 bases between.

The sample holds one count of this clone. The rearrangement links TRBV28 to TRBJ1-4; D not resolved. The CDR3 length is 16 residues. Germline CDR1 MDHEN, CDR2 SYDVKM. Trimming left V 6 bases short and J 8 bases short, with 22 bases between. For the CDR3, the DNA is TGTGCCAGCAGCCCCCTCTTTGGTGGGGTGGGGGAAAAACTGTTTTTT. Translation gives CASSPLFGGVGEKLFF.

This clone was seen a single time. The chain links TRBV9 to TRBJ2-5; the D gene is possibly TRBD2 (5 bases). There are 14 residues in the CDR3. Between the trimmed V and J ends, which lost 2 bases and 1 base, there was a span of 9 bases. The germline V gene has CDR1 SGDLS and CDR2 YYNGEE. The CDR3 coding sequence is TGTGCCAGCAGCGTCAGCAGCGGCCAAGAGACCCAGTACTTC. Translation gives CASSVSSGQETQYF.

CDR3 protein: CASSLRGGLAGGHPYEQYF. CDR3 bases: TGTGCCAGCAGCTTAAGAGGAGGACTAGCGGGAGGCCACCCCTACGAGCAGTACTTC. The genes are TRBV7-3 and TRBJ2-7; TRBD2 aligns across 14 bases. Germline CDR1 SGHTA, CDR2 FQGTGA. The junction had 10 bases not matched to a gene; V was cut back by 1 base and J by 2 bases. The CDR3 is 19 amino acids.

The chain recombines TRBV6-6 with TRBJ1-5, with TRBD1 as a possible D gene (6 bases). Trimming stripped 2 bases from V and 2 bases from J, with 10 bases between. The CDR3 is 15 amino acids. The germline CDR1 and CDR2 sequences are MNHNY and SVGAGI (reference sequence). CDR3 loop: CASSYGTLGNQPQHF. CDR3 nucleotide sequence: TGTGCCAGCAGTTACGGGACACTAGGCAATCAGCCCCAGCATTTT.

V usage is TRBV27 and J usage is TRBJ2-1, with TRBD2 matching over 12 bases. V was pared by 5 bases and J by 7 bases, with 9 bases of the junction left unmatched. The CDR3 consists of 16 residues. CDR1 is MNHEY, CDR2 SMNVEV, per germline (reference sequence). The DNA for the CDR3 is TGTGCCAGCAGTACCCTAGCGGGAGGGCCGGGAAATGAGCAGTTCTTC. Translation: CASSTLAGGPGNEQFF.

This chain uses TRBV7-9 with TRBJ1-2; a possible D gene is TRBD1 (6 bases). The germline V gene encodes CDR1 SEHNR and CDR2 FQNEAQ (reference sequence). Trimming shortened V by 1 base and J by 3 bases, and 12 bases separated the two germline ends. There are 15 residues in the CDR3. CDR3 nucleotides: TGTGCCAGCAGCTTAGTAGCGACAGGCGACTATGGCTACACCTTC. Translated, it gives CASSLVATGDYGYTF.

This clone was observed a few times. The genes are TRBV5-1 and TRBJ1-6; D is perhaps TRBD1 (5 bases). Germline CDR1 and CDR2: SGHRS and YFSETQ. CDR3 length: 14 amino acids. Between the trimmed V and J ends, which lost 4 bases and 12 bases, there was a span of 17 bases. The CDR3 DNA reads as TGCGCCAGCAGCGGCGGGACTGCGGGAATACCCCTCCACTTT. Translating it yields CASSGGTAGIPLHF.

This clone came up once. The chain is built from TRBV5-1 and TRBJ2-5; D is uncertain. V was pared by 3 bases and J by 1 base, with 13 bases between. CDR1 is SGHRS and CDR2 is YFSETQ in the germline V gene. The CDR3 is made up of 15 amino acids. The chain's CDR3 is CASSYTAKSQETQYF. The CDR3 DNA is TGCGCCAGCAGCTACACGGCCAAATCCCAAGAGACCCAGTACTTC.

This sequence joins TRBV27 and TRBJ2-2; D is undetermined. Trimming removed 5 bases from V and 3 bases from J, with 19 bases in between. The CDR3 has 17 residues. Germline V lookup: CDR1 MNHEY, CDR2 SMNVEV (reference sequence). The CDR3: CASSPRGGRLDTGELFF. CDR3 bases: TGTGCCAGCAGTCCCCGAGGCGGACGATTAGACACCGGGGAGCTGTTTTTT.

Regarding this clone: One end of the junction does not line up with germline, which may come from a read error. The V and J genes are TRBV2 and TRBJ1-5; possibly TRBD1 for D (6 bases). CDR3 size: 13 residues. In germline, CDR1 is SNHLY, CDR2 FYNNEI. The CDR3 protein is CANSAGENQPQHF. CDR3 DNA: TGTGCCAACAGTGCAGGGGAGAATCAGCCCCAGCATTTT.

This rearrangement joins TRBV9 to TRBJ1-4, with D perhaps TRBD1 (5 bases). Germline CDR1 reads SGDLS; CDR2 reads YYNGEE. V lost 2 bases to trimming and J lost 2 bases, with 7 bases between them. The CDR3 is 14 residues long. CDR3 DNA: TGTGCCAGCAGCGTCGGGGGTACTAATGAAAAACTGTTTTTT. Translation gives CASSVGGTNEKLFF.